This T cell receptor (beta chain) derives from a study of vaccination effects on CD4 cells after COVID-19. Broader study findings: In vaccinees who were healthy, merely 1 out of 255 vaccine-induced clones cross-reacted with common cold coronaviruses. Whether induced by infection or by vaccine, clones showed marked clonal contraction late after vaccination.

Method: immunoSEQ multiplex PCR; TCRdb's copy keeps in-frame clones and lacks some. This table holds 50,000 to 60,000 clones, more than 60% found once. Sequencing followed a ViraFEST assay step that expanded antigen-specific CD4+ T cells with viral peptide pools. Once cultured for about 9 days, the cells underwent separation to obtain CD4+ T cells. Prior SARS-CoV-2 infection was absent in the vaccine recipients, as shown by negative nucleocapsid antibodies. A half-volume exchange with IL-2 medium occurred on days 3 and 7. Remarks on this clone: Its specificity is not known.

The CDR3 is made up of 13 amino acids. V shed 8 bases and J shed 3 bases, with 11 bases lying between them. Germline values: CDR1 SNHLY, CDR2 FYNNEI. V and J are TRBV2 and TRBJ2-1; TRBD2 might be the D (5 bases). The sequencing here drew on CD4+ T cells from PBMCs cultured with SARS-CoV-2 spike peptides, taken before COVID-19 vaccination. This TCR was recovered from a human donor who received a COVID-19 vaccine. The CDR3 sequence: CASEKTSYNEQFF. CDR3 bases: TGTGCCAGCGAAAAAACTAGCTACAATGAGCAGTTCTTC.